This TCR beta chain was found in a study of regulatory T cells in long-lasting Graves disease. Across the whole study: Over 5 years of antithyroid drugs with positive TSH receptor antibodies was taken to mean persistent Graves' disease.

For TCR beta, libraries came from iRepertoire HTBI primers and Arm-PCR of CDR3 regions. TCRdb reprocessed the multiplex PCR reads via MiXCR and lists one record per CDR3 protein. The sample yields around 500,000 distinct CDR3 sequences, less than 25% seen once. Sample time point: persistent/refractory GD, antithyroid drugs over 5 years with positive TRAb. After RNA was extracted from PBMCs, the TCR library was made from it. Patients all came to the study from an endocrinology department in Xi'an, China. This clonotype turned up a few times. What it binds is unknown. Broader study findings: Favoring TRBV28, TRBJ1-2 and TRBJ2-5 was a feature seen in persistent disease. The study found lower TCR diversity in persistent Graves' patients than in newly diagnosed ones.

The CDR3 covers 15 residues. The J segment lost 1 base and the V segment lost 5 bases, leaving 6 bases of the junction unmatched. Per germline, CDR1 SEHNR and CDR2 FQNEAQ (reference sequence). The chain recombines TRBV7-9 with TRBJ2-7, with 9 bases that match TRBD1. Sequencing used peripheral blood mononuclear cells (PBMCs), obtained when the disease was refractory, from a patient treated with antithyroid drugs. The receptor was derived from a female donor with Graves disease. The CDR3 nucleotides are TGTGCCAGCAGCCAGGGGGACAGGGTTTCCTACGAGCAGTACTTC. Its protein is CASSQGDRVSYEQYF.